This is a list of T cell receptor beta chains from one sample in a study of blood T cells in healthy people across ages. MiXCR, run by TCRdb on the 5' RACE reads, gives a single entry per CDR3 protein. The sample consists of 550,000 to 600,000 distinct CDR3 sequences, around half of them appearing once. Sample: blood. The receptor set was obtained from a man older than 75 in good health. Each CDR3 is given with its conserved first and last residue. D genes are given only for firm matches. Clone size is not always given. Where it is, it says once, few, many or a class for expanded clones.

TRBJ1-2,few,TRBV20-1,NA,15,CSARRYRQSPDGYTF,TGCAGTGCTAGACGTTACCGACAGTCGCCCGATGGCTACACCTTC
TRBJ1-6,NA,TRBV11-2,TRBD1,15,CASSSDRGQNSPLHF,TGTGCCAGCAGCTCGGACAGGGGGCAGAATTCACCCCTCCACTTT
TRBJ2-7,NA,TRBV5-1,NA,13,CASSPETLAEQYF,TGCGCCAGCAGCCCGGAGACTCTGGCGGAGCAGTACTTC
TRBJ2-3,few,TRBV10-1,NA,13,CASATAGADTQYF,TGCGCCAGCGCTACGGCCGGAGCAGATACGCAGTATTTT
TRBJ1-6,many,TRBV9,TRBD1,14,CASSAGTGNSPLHF,TGTGCCAGCAGTGCCGGGACAGGGAATTCACCCCTCCACTTT
TRBJ2-1,few,TRBV29-1,NA,12,CSVGGGPNEQFF,TGCAGCGTTGGAGGGGGGCCTAATGAGCAGTTCTTC
TRBJ2-7,NA,TRBV7-2,TRBD2,15,CASSPTTSGSYEQYF,TGTGCCAGCAGTCCGACGACTAGCGGGAGTTACGAGCAGTACTTC
TRBJ2-5,few,TRBV20-1,NA,12,CSASLGTETQYF,TGCAGTGCTAGTCTGGGGACGGAGACCCAGTACTTC
TRBJ2-3,few,TRBV10-3,NA,14,CAIRQGAGGDTQYF,TGTGCCATCAGACAGGGAGCCGGGGGGGATACGCAGTATTTT
TRBJ2-2,NA,TRBV29-1,NA,15,CSVTLTGINTGELFF,TGCAGCGTTACCCTAACAGGGATTAACACCGGGGAGCTGTTTTTT
TRBJ1-5,once,TRBV2,NA,15,CASSQEGGGNQPQHF,TGTGCCAGCAGCCAGGAGGGGGGAGGCAATCAGCCCCAGCATTTT
TRBJ2-7,few,TRBV5-5,TRBD1,15,CASSLNRGRSGEQYF,TGTGCCAGCAGCTTAAACAGGGGCAGATCAGGGGAGCAGTACTTC
TRBJ1-2,NA,TRBV7-9,NA,15,CASSLVGGTLYGYTF,TGTGCCAGCAGCTTAGTTGGGGGAACCCTCTATGGCTACACCTTC
TRBJ2-3,few,TRBV20-1,TRBD2,13,CSTPRSSREAQYF,TGCAGTACACCCCGATCGTCGCGGGAGGCGCAGTATTTT